This TCR beta chain was recovered during a study of shared clonotypes between healthy human individuals (TCRdb year 2020). With respect to the entire study: A few men and a couple of women, aged 18 to 49 years, made up the cohort. Each donor's leukapheresis produced roughly between roughly 0.85 and 9 billion PBMCs. Different laboratories and diverse techniques were used to prepare libraries and sequence TCR repertoires, to increase sequencing depth and limit assay-specific biases. To estimate repertoire size and how much clonotypes are shared between individuals, the study performed deep sequencing of blood TCR repertoires from five healthy adults. For each donor, three plates each were used for CD4 naive and CD4 memory, two plates were used for CD8 naive, and one plate was used for CD8 memory. Summary of the overall study and its limitations: Clonotypes shared by all four sorted-subset donors showed higher generation probabilities than non-shared clonotypes. Sampling was limited to blood, and TCR repertoires in tissue likely differ from TCR repertoires in blood. Incomplete sequencing was indicated by rarefaction of sorted-subset datasets, despite the large sequencing depth. About 5% of naive CD4, roughly 3.6% of naive CD8, about 2.5% of memory CD4, and more than 0.35% of memory CD8 clonotypes were shared across a few donors. Estimated clonotype richness was generally larger for naive than for memory subsets. Based on pairwise subsampling, the degree of clonotype sharing among donors was expected to be affected by sequencing depth. Because the study included only a small number of donors, the genetic and exposure-history diversity represented was limited.

This clone is a singleton in its sample. What antigen it recognizes has not been identified. Base quality data are lacking; no much larger clone is found one base away. TCR CDR3 regions were amplified from genomic DNA by multiplex PCR using the deep immunoSEQ assay. Extracted genomic DNA from each cell subset was spread evenly across all wells of several immunoSEQ 96-well plates, with each plate serving as a replicate. For sorted subsets, approximately 210 ng genomic DNA, equal to some 28,000 T cell genomes, was loaded into each replicate PCR. The purified libraries were quantified using a Qubit 3.0 fluorometer, sized with a Bioanalyzer 2100, and then quantified again using the KAPA Library Quantification kit. Each immunoSEQ 96-well plate was sequenced on its own single-read 150-cycle Illumina NextSeq 550 flow cell. The original pipeline was this. Because only junctional sequences without quality scores were contained in the immunoSEQ output, filtering matching that applied to full-length reads could not be performed. To assign V/J genes and CDR3, sequences were annotated using PyIR, a Python wrapper for IgBLAST v1.9, with IMGT germline references. Reads with weak V/J assignments (E-value above 1e-6), missing CDR3, stop codons, out-of-frame junctions, or ambiguous translated residues were removed. V3J clonotypes were defined by identical inferred V gene, J gene, and CDR3 amino acid sequence. Percentage overlap between repertoires was computed as shared unique clonotypes divided by the size of the smaller repertoire. Richness of each repertoire was evaluated using RTK rarefaction, the Chao1 estimator, and Recon v2.1 estimates of unobserved clonotypes. OLGA was used to compute generation probabilities for all TCRbeta clonotypes that the gDNA method yielded from a handful of donors. Here the immuneACCESS table is served through TCRdb, limited to in-frame sequences with V and J called. Missing clones are a known gap in these copies; in checked studies unresolved V genes cover under half, and the rest lacks a known reason. That table is the source of V, J and clone size, and D and trimming were worked out from the DNA. This sample holds 1.5 million to 2.5 million clones; about 95% were observed only once. Of the sample, roughly 1.2% is held by the ten largest clones.

In the germline V gene, CDR1 corresponds to SGHDT and CDR2 to YYEEEE. The junction shows trimming of 0 bases on V and 5 bases on J, and the gene matches do not reach 4 bases of it. The CDR3 holds 15 amino acids from the cysteine to the phenylalanine. Of the read, only the CDR3 DNA is kept; its 45 bases are in frame from base 1. CD8 naive samples consisted of CD45RO-negative cells that were positively selected for CCR7, yielding a CD45RA+CCR7+ population without TemRA cells. The donors were healthy, HIV-negative adults with no recently reported acute infections or vaccinations. All donors were Caucasian adults living in Nashville, Tennessee, USA. Blood was obtained by leukapheresis, after which PBMCs were separated by Ficoll-Histopaque density gradient centrifugation and cryopreserved in liquid nitrogen vapor phase. Purity and quantity of every magnetically sorted T cell population were checked by analytical flow cytometry. Each sorted fraction had its genomic DNA isolated and then quantified by UV absorbance on a Nanodrop 2000c.

The sequenced sample was naive CD8+ T cells sorted from blood. This specimen's cell subset or site label, per the study, means: CD45RA+CCR7+. The chain is encoded by TRBV5-6 joined to TRBJ2-5, with TRBD1 matching 10 junction bases. This receptor was taken from a man aged 18 to 35 in good health. The CDR3 protein sequence reads: CASSLGGQGPETQYF. The sequenced DNA is TGTGCCAGCAGCTTGGGGGGACAGGGGCCCGAGACCCAGTACTTC.